The entry below gives a single TCR beta chain sequence along with its context. Its antigen is still unknown. Germline loops: CDR1 SGHTA, CDR2 FQGNSA. There are 15 residues in the CDR3. Trimming took 6 bases from V and 0 from J; bases not matched to a gene: 4. Autoimmune disease history or systemic immunosuppression disqualified patients. Patients had blood sampled at baseline and again on cycle 4 day 1 and cycle 7 day 1. This sample is drawn from a study of OX40 agonist ivuxolimab in advanced cancers. Study details: It was permissible to have had prior anti-PD-1, anti-PD-L1 or anti-CTLA-4 therapy, and around 40% had some.

TCRdb's copy holds only in-frame clones and misses some; the assay was immunoSEQ multiplex PCR. The sample yields roughly 120,000 clones, more than 70% seen once. General observations from the study: On average, CD8+ T cells showed a greater number of expanded clones than CD4+.

The chain links TRBV7-2 to TRBJ2-7, with 11 bases identical to TRBD2. This clonotype was sampled from an adult with an advanced solid tumor such as melanoma, head and neck, liver or kidney cancer. Sample: CD4+ or CD8+ T cells sorted from blood, taken in a trial of the OX40 agonist ivuxolimab. The CDR3 protein is CASSLTSGSSYEQYF. The CDR3 DNA sequence: TGTGCCAGCAGTTTAACTAGCGGGAGCTCCTACGAGCAGTACTTC.